These 27 T cell receptor beta chains originate from one sample sequenced in a study of vaccination and CD4 T cells after COVID-19 (dated by TCRdb to 2022 to 2024). Library prep was done by PCR. Sequencing took place on an Illumina iSeq 100. TCRdb reworked the public reads: Q25 trimming with fastp, MiXCR clone assembly, productive beta chains retained. Entries are consolidated by CDR3 protein sequence, retaining the most common genes and DNA. The sample table holds some 22,000 distinct CDR3 sequences, of which roughly 51% were seen once. The ten most abundant clones make up approximately 1% of the sample. The material sequenced was CD4+ T cells from blood, taken before SARS-CoV-2 vaccination. Receptor source: a human donor who had recovered from COVID-19.

The V and J genes are TRBV7-9 and TRBJ2-7; D is perhaps TRBD1 (5 bases). CDR1 and CDR2 from the germline V gene are SEHNR and FQNEAQ (reference sequence). V lost 0 bases, J lost 10 bases, and 13 bases lay in between. This CDR3 region has 13 residues. The CDR3 bases are TGTGCCAGCAGCTTAGCGGGGCAGGCCCAACAGTACTTC. This encodes CASSLAGQAQQYF.

This clonotype was found a few times. The chain is built from TRBV20-1 and TRBJ1-5; D possibly corresponds to TRBD1 (5 bases). V dropped 4 bases and J dropped 1 base, with 8 bases sitting between them. This CDR3 is built from 13 residues. Germline loops: CDR1 DFQATT, CDR2 SNEGSKA (reference sequence). The CDR3, as DNA: TGCAGTGCTACCGGGGGAAGCAATCAGCCCCAGCATTTT. Translating it yields CSATGGSNQPQHF.

The V and J genes are TRBV20-1 and TRBJ2-3, with TRBD2 matching over 7 bases. Germline V CDR1 and CDR2: DFQATT, SNEGSKA (reference sequence). This CDR3 region has 15 residues. V trimming: 3 bases; J trimming: 2 bases; junction bases outside the gene matches: 8. CDR3 coding DNA: TGCAGTGCTAGCGGCGGGGAGGGCCACACAGATACGCAGTATTTT. Amino acids: CSASGGEGHTDTQYF.

V and J are TRBV2 and TRBJ2-1; 14 bases are shared with TRBD2. The CDR3 is made up of 16 amino acids. The germline V gene has CDR1 SNHLY and CDR2 FYNNEI. J lost 1 base, V lost 6 bases, and 2 bases had no gene match. CDR3 protein: CASRGLAGESYNEQFF. The CDR3 DNA sequence: TGTGCCAGCAGGGGACTAGCGGGAGAGTCCTACAATGAGCAGTTCTTC.

This clonotype was detected a few times. This sequence joins TRBV7-8 and TRBJ1-1; D possibly corresponds to TRBD1 (5 bases). V shed 1 base and J shed 1 base, with 10 bases lying between them. Germline V gene data show CDR1 as SGHVS and CDR2 as FQNEAQ. CDR3 length: 15 amino acids. As DNA, the CDR3 is TGTGCCAGCAGCTTAGTGGGACGGACGAACACTGAAGCTTTCTTT. This translates into CASSLVGRTNTEAFF.

This sequence joins TRBV12-3 or TRBV12-4 and TRBJ2-5, with D possibly TRBD1 on 6 matching bases. The V and J ends lost 7 bases and 1 base respectively, with 22 bases between them. The CDR3 contains 17 residues. This chain's CDR3 is CASTQWGPTVIQETQYF. CDR3 DNA: TGTGCCAGCACTCAATGGGGGCCAACCGTGATCCAAGAGACCCAGTACTTC.

This clonotype turned up a few times. The V and J genes are TRBV19 and TRBJ2-5; 7 bases match TRBD1. The CDR3 length is 13 residues. V shed 5 bases, J shed 5 bases, and the junction held 5 bases outside the gene matches. Germline CDR1 is LNHDA and CDR2 is SQIVND (reference sequence). CDR3 DNA: TGTGCCAGTAGTCGACAGGGCTGGGAGACCCAGTACTTC. Translation: CASSRQGWETQYF.

J is TRBJ2-7 and V is TRBV5-3; 7 positions match TRBD2. TRBV5-3 is given ORF status, its function remaining uncertain. The CDR3 is 16 residues long. After removal of 8 bases from V and 3 bases from J, the junction contained 17 bases not matched to a gene. CDR3 sequence: CASSLGGDGKYYEQYF. CDR3 nucleotide sequence: TGTGCCAGCAGCCTGGGGGGGGATGGCAAATACTACGAGCAGTACTTC.

This clonotype was detected a few times. The chain has TRBV20-1 and TRBJ1-3, with D perhaps TRBD1 (5 bases). The CDR3 is 14 residues long. Germline CDR1 DFQATT, CDR2 SNEGSKA (reference sequence). V dropped 6 bases and J dropped 3 bases, with 15 bases sitting between them. The CDR3: CSAPAGGNGNTIYF. CDR3 nucleotides: TGCAGTGCCCCCGCGGGGGGAAATGGAAACACCATATATTTT.

The chain uses TRBV20-1 and TRBJ1-1; D ambiguous. Trimming shortened V by 3 bases and J by 1 base, and 12 bases separated the two germline ends. The germline CDR1 and CDR2 sequences are DFQATT and SNEGSKA (reference sequence). The CDR3 consists of 14 residues. The CDR3: CSASRGATNTEAFF. CDR3 sequence (DNA): TGCAGTGCTAGTCGCGGAGCTACGAACACTGAAGCTTTCTTT.

This clonotype was recorded once. The V and J genes are TRBV4-1 and TRBJ1-5; D is undetermined. The germline V and J ends were trimmed by 5 bases and 0 bases, with 11 bases remaining between them. The CDR3 covers 15 residues. Germline CDR1 is MGHRA and CDR2 is YSYEKL. As DNA, the CDR3 is TGCGCCAGCAGCTGGGAGGGCTTTAGCAATCAGCCCCAGCATTTT. Protein sequence: CASSWEGFSNQPQHF.

This clonotype was seen more than once but under ten times. This sequence joins TRBV15 and TRBJ1-1; D gene uncertain. V dropped 1 base and J dropped 0 bases, with 9 bases sitting between them. Germline loops: CDR1 LNHNV, CDR2 YYDKDF (reference sequence). This CDR3 is built from 15 residues. The DNA for the CDR3 is TGTGCCACCAGCAGAGGAGCAGAGTTGAACACTGAAGCTTTCTTT. Protein: CATSRGAELNTEAFF.

The chain employs TRBV7-9 and TRBJ2-3; 9 positions match TRBD1. The CDR3 runs 16 residues. Trimming removed 5 bases from V and 8 bases from J; junction bases left unmatched: 14. Germline V gives CDR1 SEHNR, CDR2 FQNEAQ (reference sequence). The chain's CDR3 is CASSGLDRGFGGTQYF. The DNA of the CDR3 is TGTGCCAGCAGCGGTCTAGACAGGGGGTTCGGGGGTACGCAGTATTTT.

The chain couples TRBV5-4 to TRBJ2-5, with D uncertain. Trimming pared 0 bases from V and 5 bases from J, leaving 5 bases between. This CDR3 has 12 amino acids. Looked up from germline, CDR1 is SGHNT and CDR2 is YYREEE (reference sequence). CDR3 region: CASSLGSETQYF. The DNA for the CDR3 is TGTGCCAGCAGCTTGGGGTCGGAGACCCAGTACTTC.

CDR3 DNA: TGTGCCAGCAGCCCCTCCTTGGGGGGAGGCGGCACAGATACGCAGTATTTT. Encoded protein: CASSPSLGGGGTDTQYF. The chain recombines TRBV28 with TRBJ2-3; tentatively, D is TRBD2 (6 bases). Trimming removed 6 bases at V and 1 base at J, with 20 bases between. CDR1 is MDHEN, CDR2 SYDVKM, per germline. The CDR3 length is 17 residues.

Here the CDR3 reads CASSICEGRFSAANVLTF. The DNA for the CDR3 is TGTGCCAGCAGCATCTGCGAGGGCCGATTCTCGGCGGCCAACGTCCTGACTTTC. This chain connects TRBV21-1 to TRBJ2-6; TRBD2, as called in the table, went unchecked against the DNA. TRBV21-1 is shown as a pseudogene. The CDR3 extends over 18 amino acids.

For the CDR3, the DNA is TGTGCCAGCACCAGGGGATCCCCAACTAATGAAAAACTGTTTTTT. Translation: CASTRGSPTNEKLFF. The rearrangement joins TRBV28 to TRBJ1-4; the D gene is possibly TRBD1 (6 bases). Germline CDR1 reads MDHEN; CDR2 reads SYDVKM. The CDR3 has 15 amino acids. V was clipped by 7 bases and J by 0 bases, with 12 bases between them.

This clonotype has only a few counts. The chain recombines TRBV24-1 with TRBJ2-5; 7 nucleotides line up with TRBD2. The germline CDR1 and CDR2 sequences are KGHDR and SFDVKD. The CDR3 has 15 amino acids. With 3 bases clipped from V and 1 base from J, the junction kept 4 bases outside the gene matches. In DNA, the CDR3 is TGTGCCACCAGTGATCTTGGGACTACCCAAGAGACCCAGTACTTC. Protein product: CATSDLGTTQETQYF.

CDR3 loop: CASIPSSSGANVLTF. In nucleotides, the CDR3 is TGTGCCAGCATCCCATCTAGCTCTGGGGCCAACGTCCTGACTTTC. V and J are TRBV2 and TRBJ2-6; D remains unclear. V lost 7 bases and J 0 bases, leaving 10 bases between the germline ends. The CDR3 consists of 15 residues. Germline V lookup: CDR1 SNHLY, CDR2 FYNNEI.

J is TRBJ2-5 and V is TRBV12-3 or TRBV12-4, with D perhaps matching TRBD2 (5 bases). Trimming took off 8 bases at V and 3 bases at J, with 13 bases between the two ends. This CDR3 has 13 amino acids. This CDR3 is CASRLDSEETQYF. The CDR3 DNA reads as TGTGCCAGCCGACTTGATAGCGAAGAGACCCAGTACTTC.

The V gene is TRBV6-5, the J gene TRBJ2-5; 16 nucleotides align to TRBD2. Germline V gene sequence: CDR1 MNHEY, CDR2 SVGAGI. V shed 2 bases and J 5 bases; nucleotides not matched to a gene: 8. The CDR3 totals 18 residues. CDR3 nucleotide sequence: TGTGCCAGCAGTTACAACCCCGGGACTAGCGGGAGGGGGGAGACCCAGTACTTC. The encoded protein is CASSYNPGTSGRGETQYF.

This clonotype was observed a few times. The chain has TRBV6-5 and TRBJ1-5; the D is unclear. The CDR3 has 13 residues. Per germline, CDR1 MNHEY and CDR2 SVGAGI. Trimming stripped 0 bases from V and 2 bases from J, with 2 bases between. The CDR3: CASSYSRNQPQHF. The DNA of the CDR3 is TGTGCCAGCAGTTACTCACGCAATCAGCCCCAGCATTTT.

This clonotype was picked up one time. The CDR3 reads CAIRSAGLANEQFF. The CDR3, as DNA: TGTGCCATCAGGAGCGCGGGACTAGCCAATGAGCAGTTCTTC. This rearrangement joins TRBV10-3 to TRBJ2-1; 9 bases match TRBD2. CDR3 length: 14 amino acids. Germline-derived CDR1 and CDR2 are ENHRY and SYGVKD. With V trimmed by 6 bases and J by 6 bases, 6 bases remained unmatched.

The chain is built from TRBV7-3 and TRBJ2-2, with 7 bases aligning to TRBD2. CDR3 length equals 15 residues. V lost 1 base and J lost 5; bases outside the gene matches: 4. CDR1 is SGHTA and CDR2 is FQGTGA in the germline V gene. CDR3: CASSLNGGGTGELFF. The CDR3 DNA follows: TGTGCCAGCAGCTTAAATGGGGGGGGGACCGGGGAGCTGTTTTTT. Based on the CDR3 plus reference TRBV7-3 and TRBJ2-2, the full variable domain is GAGVSQTPSNKVTEKGKYVELRCDPISGHTALYWYRQSLGQGPEFLIYFQGTGAADDSGLPNDRFFAVRPEGSVSTLKIQRTERGDSAVYLCASSLNGGGTGELFFGEGSRLTVL.

This chain joins TRBV19 and TRBJ2-7; 12 bases line up with TRBD2. Looked up from germline, CDR1 is LNHDA and CDR2 is SQIVND (reference sequence). V lost 7 bases and J lost 0; bases outside the gene matches: 1. The CDR3 is made up of 14 amino acids. In DNA form, the CDR3 reads TGTGCCAGTAAGACTAGCGGGAGCTCCTACGAGCAGTACTTC. This codes for CASKTSGSSYEQYF.

The chain employs TRBV18 and TRBJ1-2; D is uncertain. Deletions cut 1 base from V and 6 bases from J, with 12 bases between. There are 14 residues in the CDR3. The germline gives CDR1 KGHSH, CDR2 LQKENI. CDR3 in amino acids: CASSPLSAGDGYTF. For the CDR3, the DNA is TGTGCCAGCTCACCACTGTCGGCCGGTGATGGCTACACCTTC.

The chain combines TRBV29-1 with TRBJ1-2; D gene ambiguous. Germline-derived CDR1 and CDR2 are SQVTM and ANQGSEA. Trimming removed 2 bases from V and 6 bases from J, with 13 bases in between. The CDR3 contains 13 residues. The CDR3 reads CSVEFWAEDGYTF. In nucleotides, the CDR3 is TGCAGCGTTGAATTTTGGGCAGAAGATGGCTACACCTTC.